The 30 T cell receptor beta chains below come from one sample, sequenced in a study of blood T cell repertoires in COVID-19. The data were produced by immunoSEQ multiplex PCR, yet TCRdb's version contains in-frame clones alone and is incomplete. This sample has 200,000 to 300,000 clones; 86% occur once, and the top ten carry more than 2%. The sequenced sample consisted of PBMCs or T cells enriched from blood (not recorded which). The receptors stem from a woman in her forties or fifties who had recovered from COVID-19.

The chain combines TRBV11-3 with TRBJ2-7; 11 bases are shared with TRBD2. Trimming at V came to 3 bases and at J to 1 base, leaving 5 bases not matched to a gene. This CDR3 has 16 residues. Germline CDR1 is SGHNT and CDR2 is YENEEA. The CDR3 nucleotides read TGTGCCAGCAGCTTTAGTAGCGGGGGGGCATCCTACGAGCAGTACTTC. Its translation: CASSFSSGGASYEQYF.

The chain combines TRBV30 with TRBJ2-7, with 10 positions matching TRBD2. J lost 3 bases, V lost 4 bases, and 6 bases had no gene match. The CDR3 extends over 14 amino acids. From germline, CDR1 is GTSNPN and CDR2 SVGIG (reference sequence). The CDR3 DNA sequence: TGTGCCTGGACCCGGACTAGCGGCTACTACGAGCAGTACTTC. Protein sequence: CAWTRTSGYYEQYF.

This clone was recorded a few times. The chain links TRBV13 to TRBJ2-5; 11 nucleotides align to TRBD2. Germline V lookup: CDR1 PRHDT, CDR2 FYEKMQ (reference sequence). This CDR3 spans 17 amino acids. The ends lost 1 base at V and 0 bases at J; junction bases unmatched: 4. CDR3 protein: CASSLVGLAEHQETQYF. CDR3 DNA sequence: TGTGCCAGCAGCTTAGTGGGACTAGCGGAACACCAAGAGACCCAGTACTTC.

The gene calls are TRBV12-3 or TRBV12-4 and TRBJ1-1; D is unresolved. This CDR3 has 13 amino acids. Deletions cut 6 bases from V and 5 bases from J, with 13 bases between. The CDR3 is CASSPRPGTEAFF. CDR3 DNA sequence: TGTGCCAGCAGCCCCAGACCGGGAACTGAAGCTTTCTTT.

The CDR3: CASSPGAGQGAYEQYF. Here the CDR3 DNA reads TGTGCCAGCAGTCCCGGGGCGGGACAGGGAGCATACGAGCAGTACTTC. V gene TRBV6-6 combines with J gene TRBJ2-7; TRBD1 matches at 9 bases. Losses at the gene ends were 5 bases for V and 4 bases for J; bases not matched to a gene: 12. Looked up from germline, CDR1 is MNHNY and CDR2 is SVGAGI (reference sequence). There are 16 residues in the CDR3.

This clone came up once. The rearrangement links TRBV5-5 to TRBJ1-2, with TRBD1 matching 7 bases. This CDR3 has 16 residues. Germline trimming cut 5 bases from V and 4 bases from J; bases unmatched to any gene: 14. CDR1 is SGHKS, CDR2 YYEKEE, per germline (reference sequence). In nucleotides, the CDR3 is TGTGCCAGCAGGAAAACAGGGGTCCAGGGGGGCTATGGCTACACCTTC. Protein product: CASRKTGVQGGYGYTF.

In nucleotides, the CDR3 is TGCGCCAGCATAACCGGGGAGCTGTTTTTT. Protein sequence: CASITGELFF. The V gene is TRBV10-1, the J gene TRBJ2-2; D not resolved. CDR3 length equals 10 residues. Germline assignment: CDR1 WNHNN and CDR2 SYGVQD (reference sequence). The V gene lost 7 bases and the J gene lost 5 bases, with 2 bases spanning the gap.

The rearrangement uses TRBV27 and TRBJ1-1, with D unclear. Deletions cut 2 bases from V and 7 bases from J, with 11 bases between. CDR3 length equals 13 residues. The germline V gene encodes CDR1 MNHEY and CDR2 SMNVEV (reference sequence). The CDR3 DNA reads TGTGCCAGCAGTTTAAATCGTGGCGGTGAAGCTTTCTTT. This gives the protein CASSLNRGGEAFF.

This rearrangement joins TRBV4-1 to TRBJ1-3; 7 bases agree with TRBD1. The V segment lost 0 bases and the J segment 1 base; nucleotides outside the gene matches: 9. CDR1 is MGHRA, CDR2 YSYEKL, per germline. This CDR3 contains 18 residues. CDR3 region: CASSQDTQGVRSGNTIYF. CDR3 in DNA: TGCGCCAGCAGCCAAGATACCCAGGGGGTAAGGTCTGGAAACACCATATATTTT.

The V and J genes are TRBV29-1 and TRBJ1-2; 9 bases agree with TRBD1. Losses at the gene ends were 7 bases for V and 7 bases for J; bases not matched to a gene: 10. Germline V CDR1 and CDR2: SQVTM, ANQGSEA. This CDR3 region has 13 residues. CDR3 protein: CSARTGVVGGYTF. The CDR3 DNA reads TGCAGCGCCCGGACAGGGGTGGTCGGTGGCTACACCTTC.

J is TRBJ2-1 and V is TRBV2; D gene ambiguous. CDR3 size: 14 residues. Trimming pared 4 bases from V and 10 bases from J, leaving 17 bases between. Germline values: CDR1 SNHLY, CDR2 FYNNEI. This chain's CDR3 is CASSANSFRQEQFF. Here the CDR3 DNA reads TGTGCCAGCAGTGCAAACAGCTTTAGGCAAGAGCAGTTCTTC. The entire variable domain, with the rest obtained from reference TRBV2 and TRBJ2-1, is as follows: EPEVTQTPSHQVTQMGQEVILRCVPISNHLYFYWYRQILGQKVEFLVSFYNNEISEKSEIFDDQFSVERPDGSNFTLKIRSTKLEDSAMYFCASSANSFRQEQFFGPGTRLTVL.

The V call is TRBV7-2, the J call TRBJ2-1, with 9 nucleotides matching TRBD2. V shed 2 bases, J shed 4 bases, and the junction held 15 bases outside the gene matches. Germline loops: CDR1 SGHTA, CDR2 FQGNSA. CDR3 length: 19 amino acids. The CDR3 coding sequence is TGTGCCAGCAGCTTAAACGGTGTTAGGGCGGGAGGGCCTTACAATGAGCAGTTCTTC. Protein: CASSLNGVRAGGPYNEQFF.

J is TRBJ2-5 and V is TRBV11-1; 10 nucleotides align to TRBD2. The germline V gene encodes CDR1 SGHAT and CDR2 FQDESV (reference sequence). The length of the CDR3 is 15 residues. V shed 4 bases, J shed 5 bases, and the junction held 7 bases outside the gene matches. The CDR3 loop is CASSSTSGGAETQYF. CDR3 nucleotides: TGTGCCAGCAGCTCCACCAGCGGGGGGGCGGAGACCCAGTACTTC. The whole variable domain, remainder taken from reference TRBV11-1 and TRBJ2-5, is EAEVAQSPRYKITEKSQAVAFWCDPISGHATLYWYRQILGQGPELLVQFQDESVVDDSQLPKDRFSAERLKGVDSTLKIQPAELGDSAMYLCASSSTSGGAETQYFGPGTRLLVL.

DNA for the CDR3: TGTGCCAGCAGAACGGGACTGCTGACTGAAGCTTTCTTT. It translates to CASRTGLLTEAFF. The genes are TRBV28 and TRBJ1-1; perhaps TRBD1 as D (5 bases). The CDR3 runs to 13 residues. With 6 bases removed from V and 5 bases from J, the gap between germline ends came to 13 bases. CDR1 is MDHEN and CDR2 is SYDVKM in the germline V gene.

CDR3 amino acids: CASSYGQNTEAFF. Written as DNA, the CDR3 is TGTGCCAGCAGTTACGGGCAGAACACTGAAGCTTTCTTT. The chain is built from TRBV6-6 and TRBJ1-1; D remains ambiguous. Germline loops: CDR1 MNHNY, CDR2 SVGAGI (reference sequence). V was trimmed by 2 bases and J by 1 base, leaving 5 bases between them. This CDR3 is 13 amino acids long.

The CDR3 loop reads CAWSIPGQMNTEAFF. In DNA, the CDR3 is TGTGCCTGGAGTATCCCGGGACAGATGAACACTGAAGCTTTCTTT. The chain links TRBV30 to TRBJ1-1; 7 bases agree with TRBD1. CDR1 and CDR2 from the germline V gene are GTSNPN and SVGIG (reference sequence). The CDR3 length is 15 residues. The junction had 6 bases not matched to a gene; V was cut back by 2 bases and J by 0 bases. Full variable domain (remainder filled in from reference TRBV30 and TRBJ1-1): SQTIHQWPATLVQPVGSPLSLECTVEGTSNPNLYWYRQAAGRGLQLLFYSVGIGQISSEVPQNLSASRPQDRQFILSSKKLLLSDSGFYLCAWSIPGQMNTEAFFGQGTRLTVV.

This clone was counted once. The V gene is TRBV6-5, the J gene TRBJ2-7; 8 bases map to TRBD1. From germline, CDR1 is MNHEY and CDR2 SVGAGI. J was trimmed by 1 base and V by 7 bases; bases with no gene match: 9. The length of the CDR3 is 15 residues. In DNA, the CDR3 is TGTGCCAGCACCGAAACAGGGGGAAGGTCCTACGAGCAGTACTTC. Translation gives CASTETGGRSYEQYF.

The chain couples TRBV28 to TRBJ2-7; 16 bases are a match to TRBD2. V was pared by 5 bases and J by 5 bases, with 12 bases of the junction left unmatched. This CDR3 is built from 18 residues. The germline CDR1 and CDR2 sequences are MDHEN and SYDVKM. This CDR3 reads CASSLRAGTSGRAHEQYF. In DNA form, the CDR3 reads TGTGCCAGCAGTCTACGCGCCGGGACTAGCGGGAGGGCCCACGAGCAGTACTTC.

In its sample, this clone was seen a few times. The genes are TRBV7-9 and TRBJ2-2; D is uncertain. There are 14 residues in the CDR3. V lost 1 base to trimming and J lost 8 bases, with 11 bases between them. CDR1 SEHNR and CDR2 FQNEAQ come from the germline V gene (reference sequence). The CDR3 DNA is TGTGCCAGCAGCTTAGACAGCAAGGCGGGGGAGCTGTTTTTT. This codes for CASSLDSKAGELFF.

This clone has just a few counts. V usage is TRBV5-1 and J usage is TRBJ1-2; tentatively, D is TRBD1 (5 bases). From germline, CDR1 is SGHRS and CDR2 YFSETQ. With 7 bases removed from V and 4 bases from J, the gap between germline ends came to 26 bases. The length of the CDR3 is 17 residues. As DNA, the CDR3 is TGCGCCAGCGCGGATGATCCGGCAGGGATAGGTGGCTATGGCTACACCTTC. Its translation: CASADDPAGIGGYGYTF.

The J gene is TRBJ1-3, the V gene TRBV27; 9 nucleotides match TRBD1. The CDR3 loop spans 15 amino acids. V gave up 6 bases and J gave up 2 bases; unmatched junction bases: 5. The germline CDR1 and CDR2 sequences are MNHEY and SMNVEV (reference sequence). CDR3 amino acids: CASREQGAAGNTIYF. The CDR3 nucleotides are TGTGCCAGCAGGGAACAGGGGGCAGCTGGAAACACCATATATTTT.

CDR3 sequence reads: CASSLGQGSGYTF. The DNA of the CDR3 is TGTGCCAGCAGCTTAGGACAGGGCTCGGGCTACACCTTC. The chain links TRBV7-9 to TRBJ1-2; TRBD1 agrees at 7 bases. The junction had 4 bases not matched to a gene; V was cut back by 1 base and J by 8 bases. The CDR3 spans 13 residues. Germline V gene data show CDR1 as SEHNR and CDR2 as FQNEAQ (reference sequence).

This clone showed up many times. This chain connects TRBV7-9 to TRBJ1-3; 8 bases match TRBD1. Per germline, CDR1 SEHNR and CDR2 FQNEAQ (reference sequence). The CDR3 is 19 amino acids. Trimming took 8 bases from V and 0 from J; bases not matched to a gene: 18. CDR3 sequence: CASVARARDRTSSGNTIYF. In DNA form, the CDR3 reads TGTGCCAGCGTCGCTAGGGCAAGGGACAGGACGAGCTCTGGAAACACCATATATTTT.

Only a few counts were recorded for this clone. The junction does not match germline at one end; this may be a read error. J is TRBJ2-1 and V is TRBV7-7, with 9 nucleotides matching TRBD1. Looked up from germline, CDR1 is SSHAT and CDR2 is FNYEAQ (reference sequence). This CDR3 has 14 amino acids. CDR3 loop: CASSLDRGDNEQFF. The CDR3 DNA sequence: TGTGCTAGCAGCTTAGACAGGGGGGACAATGAGCAGTTCTTC.

J is TRBJ1-5 and V is TRBV30; 8 bases map to TRBD1. The CDR3 runs 17 residues. V dropped 1 base and J dropped 0; count of bases not matched to a gene: 8. The germline V gene encodes CDR1 GTSNPN and CDR2 SVGIG (reference sequence). The CDR3, as DNA: TGTGCCTGGAGTGGTACAGGGGGAGCGAGTAGCAATCAGCCCCAGCATTTT. Its protein product is CAWSGTGGASSNQPQHF.

The gene calls are TRBV24-1 and TRBJ2-5; 8 bases fit TRBD1. The CDR3 has 15 amino acids. In germline, CDR1 is KGHDR, CDR2 SFDVKD. With V trimmed by 4 bases and J by 4 bases, 7 bases remained unmatched. This CDR3 is CATSDSGQEVETQYF. CDR3 DNA sequence: TGTGCCACCAGTGACTCGGGACAGGAGGTAGAGACCCAGTACTTC.

This chain links TRBV27 with TRBJ1-5; D is undetermined. CDR1 is MNHEY, CDR2 SMNVEV, per germline (reference sequence). The CDR3 has 14 amino acids. V was pared by 3 bases and J by 1 base, with 7 bases between. This chain's CDR3 is CASSLVASNQPQHF. CDR3 sequence (DNA): TGTGCCAGCAGTTTGGTTGCGAGCAATCAGCCCCAGCATTTT.

The chain has TRBV6-1 and TRBJ2-5; unclear D gene. Germline lookup yields CDR1 MNHNS and CDR2 SASEGT. Trimming took 3 bases from V and 4 from J, leaving 3 bases between them. This CDR3 is built from 11 residues. The CDR3 loop is CASSDIETQYF. CDR3 nucleotides: TGTGCCAGCAGTGACATAGAGACCCAGTACTTC.

The V and J genes are TRBV9 and TRBJ2-2; perhaps TRBD2 as D (6 bases). Trimming left V 2 bases short and J 1 base short, with 12 bases between. CDR3 length: 16 residues. The germline V gene has CDR1 SGDLS and CDR2 YYNGEE. CDR3 protein: CASSVAGRRNTGELFF. In DNA form, the CDR3 reads TGTGCCAGCAGCGTGGCGGGACGTCGGAACACCGGGGAGCTGTTTTTT. Drawing the rest from reference TRBV9 and TRBJ2-2, the complete variable domain is DSGVTQTPKHLITATGQRVTLRCSPRSGDLSVYWYQQSLDQGLQFLIQYYNGEERAKGNILERFSAQQFPDLHSELNLSSLELGDSALYFCASSVAGRRNTGELFFGEGSRLTVL.

The chain has TRBV7-2 and TRBJ1-3; D remains unclear. CDR3 length equals 16 residues. V was trimmed by 5 bases and J by 0 bases, leaving 14 bases between them. Germline CDR1 reads SGHTA; CDR2 reads FQGNSA. The CDR3 DNA reads as TGTGCCAGCAGCCCCGCATCAGTAGCCTCTGGAAACACCATATATTTT. As protein: CASSPASVASGNTIYF.